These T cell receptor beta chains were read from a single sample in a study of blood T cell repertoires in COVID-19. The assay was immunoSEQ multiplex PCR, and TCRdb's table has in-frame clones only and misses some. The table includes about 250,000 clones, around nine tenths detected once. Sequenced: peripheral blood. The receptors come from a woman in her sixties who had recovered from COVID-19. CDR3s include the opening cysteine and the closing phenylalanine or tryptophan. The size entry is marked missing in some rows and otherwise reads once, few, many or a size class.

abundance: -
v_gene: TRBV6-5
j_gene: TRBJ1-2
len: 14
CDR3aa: CASSFTGDNYGYTF

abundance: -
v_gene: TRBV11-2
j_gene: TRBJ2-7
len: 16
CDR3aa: CASSLVAGDTLYEQYF

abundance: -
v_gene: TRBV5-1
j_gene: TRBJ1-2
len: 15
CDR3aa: CASSPTQGGGYGYTF

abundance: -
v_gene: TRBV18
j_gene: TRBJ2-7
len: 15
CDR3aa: CASSPSGLAGEEQYF

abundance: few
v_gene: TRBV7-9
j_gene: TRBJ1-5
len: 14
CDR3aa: CASSLDRDNQPQHF

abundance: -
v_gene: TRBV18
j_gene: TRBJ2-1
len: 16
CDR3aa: CASSPTRDRGGNEQFF

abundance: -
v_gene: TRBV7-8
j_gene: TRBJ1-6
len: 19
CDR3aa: CASSPHNWTESSYNSPLHF

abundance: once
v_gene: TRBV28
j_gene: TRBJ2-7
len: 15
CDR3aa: CASSFLSGSAYEQYF

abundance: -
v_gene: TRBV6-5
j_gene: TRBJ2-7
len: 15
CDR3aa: CASSYGSGGPYEQYF

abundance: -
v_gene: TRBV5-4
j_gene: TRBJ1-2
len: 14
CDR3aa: CASSLTGNNYGYTF

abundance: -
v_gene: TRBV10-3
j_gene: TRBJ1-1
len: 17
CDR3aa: CAISERGFPNLNTEAFF

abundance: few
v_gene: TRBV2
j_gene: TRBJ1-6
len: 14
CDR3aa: CASSVEGESSPLHF

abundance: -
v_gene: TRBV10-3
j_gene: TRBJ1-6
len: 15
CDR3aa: CATSLIMDKNSPLHF

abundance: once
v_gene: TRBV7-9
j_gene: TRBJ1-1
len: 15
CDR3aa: CASSFPRTGYSEAFF